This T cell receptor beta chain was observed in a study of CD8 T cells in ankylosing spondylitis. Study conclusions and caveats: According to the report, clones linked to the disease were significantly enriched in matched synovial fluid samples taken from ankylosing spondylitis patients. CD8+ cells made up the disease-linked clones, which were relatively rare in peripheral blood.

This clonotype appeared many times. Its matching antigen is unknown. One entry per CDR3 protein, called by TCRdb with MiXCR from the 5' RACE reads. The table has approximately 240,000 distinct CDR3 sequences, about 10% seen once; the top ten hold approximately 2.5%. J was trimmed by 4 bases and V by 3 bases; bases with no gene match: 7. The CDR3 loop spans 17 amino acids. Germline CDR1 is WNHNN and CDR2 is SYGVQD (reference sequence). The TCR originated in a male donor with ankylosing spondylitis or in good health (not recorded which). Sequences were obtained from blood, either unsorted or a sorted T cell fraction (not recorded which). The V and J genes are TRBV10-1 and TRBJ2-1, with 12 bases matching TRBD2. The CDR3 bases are TGCGCCAGCAGTGACTTCGGACTAGCGGGACTGTACAATGAGCAGTTCTTC. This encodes CASSDFGLAGLYNEQFF.